Shown below are 22 T cell receptor beta chains from a single sample sequenced in a study of shared clonotypes between healthy human individuals. Data came from immunoSEQ multiplex PCR; TCRdb stores just in-frame clones and leaves some out. The data contain about 1 million clones, about 74% of them seen just once; the ten biggest clones take up over 1.3%. Input material: memory CD4+ T cells sorted from blood. Indicated subset: CD45RA-negative fraction. These receptors all come from a man aged 18 to 29 in good health.

The V and J genes are TRBV4-1 and TRBJ2-5, with D perhaps TRBD2 (5 bases). The V and J ends lost 1 base and 0 bases respectively, with 12 bases between them. Germline lookup yields CDR1 MGHRA and CDR2 YSYEKL. The CDR3 contains 16 residues. This CDR3 reads CASSQVLYGNQETQYF. CDR3 nucleotide sequence: TGCGCCAGCAGCCAAGTTCTCTACGGGAACCAAGAGACCCAGTACTTC.

This chain uses TRBV2 with TRBJ2-7; 8 bases map to TRBD1. CDR3 size: 14 residues. V gave up 7 bases and J gave up 3 bases; unmatched junction bases: 8. CDR1 is SNHLY and CDR2 is FYNNEI in the germline V gene. The CDR3 region has the DNA TGTGCCAGCACCGAGAGGACAGGGATCTACGAGCAGTACTTC. Protein: CASTERTGIYEQYF.

The chain couples TRBV27 to TRBJ1-2, with D possibly being TRBD1 (5 bases). Trimming shortened V by 5 bases and J by 0 bases, and 19 bases separated the two germline ends. CDR1 and CDR2 from the germline V gene are MNHEY and SMNVEV (reference sequence). The CDR3 spans 17 residues. The CDR3 region has the DNA TGTGCCAGCAGTCCTAGGGAGGACAAGAAGACTAACTATGGCTACACCTTC. Residues: CASSPREDKKTNYGYTF.

The V gene is TRBV25-1, the J gene TRBJ2-5, with D perhaps assigned TRBD1 or TRBD2 (5 bases each). The CDR3 extends over 15 amino acids. Trimming removed 4 bases from V and 4 bases from J, with 16 bases in between. Germline V CDR1 and CDR2: MGHDK, SYGVNS. The CDR3 reads CASSGRLRGGETQYF. The DNA of the CDR3 is TGTGCCAGCAGTGGTCGCTTACGGGGCGGAGAGACCCAGTACTTC.

The chain employs TRBV5-6 and TRBJ1-2, with 7 bases that match TRBD1. V shed 0 bases and J 3 bases; nucleotides not matched to a gene: 11. This CDR3 region has 17 residues. From germline, CDR1 is SGHDT and CDR2 YYEEEE. CDR3 bases: TGTGCCAGCAGCTTGGTGGCAGGGGGAAGCAATTACTATGGCTACACCTTC. Amino acid sequence: CASSLVAGGSNYYGYTF.

The rearrangement uses TRBV7-2 and TRBJ2-1; D remains ambiguous. Germline loops: CDR1 SGHTA, CDR2 FQGNSA. The CDR3 sequence is 14 residues long. The ends were cut back, 1 base at V and 9 bases at J, with 13 bases in the middle. The CDR3 nucleotides read TGTGCCAGCAGCTTAGTTCCGTTAGCCCTTGAGCAGTTCTTC. It specifies CASSLVPLALEQFF. Variable domain in full (rest from reference TRBV7-2 and TRBJ2-1): GAGVSQSPSNKVTEKGKDVELRCDPISGHTALYWYRQSLGQGLEFLIYFQGNSAPDKSGLPSDRFSAERTGGSVSTLTIQRTQQEDSAVYLCASSLVPLALEQFFGPGTRLTVL.

The chain is built from TRBV13 and TRBJ2-7, with 10 bases aligning to TRBD1. This CDR3 has 16 residues. Unmatched junction bases numbered 8, after V lost 5 bases and J lost 1 base. From germline, CDR1 is PRHDT and CDR2 FYEKMQ (reference sequence). The CDR3 region has the DNA TGTGCCAGCAGCCCTTCATGGGACAGGGGTTCCTACGAGCAGTACTTC. Encoded protein: CASSPSWDRGSYEQYF. Full variable domain (remainder filled in from reference TRBV13 and TRBJ2-7): AAGVIQSPRHLIKEKRETATLKCYPIPRHDTVYWYQQGPGQDPQFLISFYEKMQSDKGSIPDRFSAQQFSDYHSELNMSSLELGDSALYFCASSPSWDRGSYEQYFGPGTRLTVT.

This clone occurred a few times. This chain links TRBV7-2 with TRBJ1-1, with D unclear. Germline CDR1 SGHTA, CDR2 FQGNSA. The CDR3 length is 14 residues. V lost 5 bases and J 0 bases, leaving 10 bases between the germline ends. This chain's CDR3 is CASSDHSMNTEAFF. Written as DNA, the CDR3 is TGTGCCAGCAGCGACCATTCAATGAACACTGAAGCTTTCTTT.

The table lists this clone with a count of one. The chain uses TRBV6-1 and TRBJ1-1, with 7 nucleotides matching TRBD1. CDR3 length: 14 amino acids. The V and J ends lost 8 bases and 0 bases, in that order; junction bases with no gene match: 6. Germline assignment: CDR1 MNHNS and CDR2 SASEGT. Here the CDR3 DNA reads TGTGCCAGCGAAGGCGACAGGGTGAACACTGAAGCTTTCTTT. Residues: CASEGDRVNTEAFF.

The chain carries TRBV27 and TRBJ1-2, with a weak D call TRBD1 (5 bases). Trimming cost V 6 bases and J 6 bases, with 11 bases left between them. Germline values: CDR1 MNHEY, CDR2 SMNVEV (reference sequence). This CDR3 comprises 12 residues. This CDR3 is CASRRDPNGYTF. CDR3 coding DNA: TGTGCCAGCAGGCGGGACCCAAATGGCTACACCTTC.

The chain carries TRBV6-1 and TRBJ1-5; 9 positions agree with TRBD1. With V trimmed by 2 bases and J by 6 bases, 11 bases remained unmatched. CDR1 and CDR2 (germline): MNHNS, SASEGT. The CDR3 runs 17 residues. The CDR3 loop reads CASSEMVGQGSTQPQHF. The CDR3, as DNA: TGTGCCAGCAGTGAAATGGTTGGACAGGGGTCAACTCAGCCCCAGCATTTT.

The chain employs TRBV9 and TRBJ1-2; D not certain. Germline V gene lookup returns CDR1 SGDLS and CDR2 YYNGEE. V lost 0 bases and J lost 5, with 8 bases in between. CDR3 length: 13 amino acids. CDR3: CASSVATGYGYTF. In DNA, the CDR3 is TGTGCCAGCAGCGTAGCTACGGGATATGGCTACACCTTC.

The rearrangement uses TRBV5-6 and TRBJ2-3, with a possible D match to TRBD1 (5 bases). The CDR3 covers 18 residues. CDR1 is SGHDT, CDR2 YYEEEE, per germline. The V and J ends lost 0 bases and 3 bases respectively, with 20 bases between them. The CDR3 bases are TGTGCCAGCAGCTTGGGCAGGGTGGTATTTGGTTGGACAGATACGCAGTATTTT. Amino acids: CASSLGRVVFGWTDTQYF.

The chain recombines TRBV18 with TRBJ1-2; the D gene is possibly TRBD1 (5 bases). The V gene lost 3 bases and the J gene lost 6 bases, with 17 bases spanning the gap. The CDR3 extends over 15 amino acids. CDR1 and CDR2 from the germline V gene are KGHSH and LQKENI. The CDR3: CASSPGRQQLDGYTF. CDR3 DNA sequence: TGTGCCAGCTCACCCGGAAGACAGCAGCTCGATGGCTACACCTTC. The full variable domain, rest sourced from reference TRBV18 and TRBJ1-2, is NAGVMQNPRHLVRRRGQEARLRCSPMKGHSHVYWYRQLPEEGLKFMVYLQKENIIDESGMPKERFSAEFPKEGPSILRIQQVVRGDSAAYFCASSPGRQQLDGYTFGSGTRLTVV.

Of note for this clone: A read error may account for a junction end that differs from germline. The rearrangement links TRBV5-8 to TRBJ2-7, with 8 positions matching TRBD1. The CDR3 spans 11 residues. Germline CDR1 reads SGHTS; CDR2 reads YDEGEE. The CDR3 DNA sequence: TGTGCCAGCAGCTTGCCGGGACAGGATAACTTC. It specifies CASSLPGQDNF.

The V and J genes are TRBV7-6 and TRBJ1-1, with a tentative D call TRBD1 (6 bases). Germline V gene lookup returns CDR1 SGHVS and CDR2 FNYEAQ. The CDR3 sequence is 16 residues long. The ends were cut back, 5 bases at V and 2 bases at J, with 18 bases in the middle. In nucleotides, the CDR3 is TGTGCCAGCAGCCGTGAAGGGGGGGCAGGAAACACTGAAGCTTTCTTT. It encodes CASSREGGAGNTEAFF.

The rearrangement joins TRBV5-6 to TRBJ1-3; tentatively, D is TRBD1 (6 bases). V lost 4 bases, J lost 1 base, and 21 bases lay in between. Germline V lookup: CDR1 SGHDT, CDR2 YYEEEE. The CDR3 runs to 18 residues. The CDR3 reads CASSASGDTGRSGNTIYF. The CDR3 DNA sequence: TGTGCCAGCAGCGCCTCAGGGGATACGGGTCGATCTGGAAACACCATATATTTT.

The J gene is TRBJ1-5, the V gene TRBV27, with D possibly TRBD1 on 6 matching bases. The length of the CDR3 is 21 residues. Trimming removed 3 bases from V and 0 bases from J, with 27 bases in between. Germline assignment: CDR1 MNHEY and CDR2 SMNVEV (reference sequence). This CDR3 reads CASSLGGGRSRAPISNQPQHF. CDR3 sequence (DNA): TGTGCCAGCAGTTTGGGAGGGGGACGGTCTAGGGCCCCTATTAGCAATCAGCCCCAGCATTTT.

V is TRBV5-4 and J is TRBJ2-1, with TRBD1 identical over 9 bases. V shed 4 bases and J 5 bases; nucleotides not matched to a gene: 4. The CDR3 loop spans 14 amino acids. Germline loops: CDR1 SGHNT, CDR2 YYREEE (reference sequence). The CDR3 loop reads CASSGTGNHNEQFF. The CDR3 nucleotides read TGTGCCAGCAGCGGGACAGGGAACCACAATGAGCAGTTCTTC.

This clone has a handful of counts. The chain is built from TRBV28 and TRBJ1-3; D is unclear. V was trimmed by 4 bases and J by 0 bases, leaving 10 bases between them. The CDR3 consists of 15 residues. The germline V gene has CDR1 MDHEN and CDR2 SYDVKM. The CDR3 sequence is CASSSPNDSGNTIYF. The CDR3 bases are TGTGCCAGCAGTTCCCCGAATGACTCTGGAAACACCATATATTTT. Together with reference TRBV28 and TRBJ1-3, the CDR3 gives the full variable domain: DVKVTQSSRYLVKRTGEKVFLECVQDMDHENMFWYRQDPGLGLRLIYFSYDVKMKEKGDIPEGYSVSREKKERFSLILESASTNQTSMYLCASSSPNDSGNTIYFGEGSWLTVV.

V is TRBV29-1 and J is TRBJ1-2, with D possibly being TRBD1 (5 bases). The V and J ends lost 4 bases and 7 bases respectively, with 16 bases between them. The germline V gene has CDR1 SQVTM and CDR2 ANQGSEA. The CDR3 extends over 13 amino acids. CDR3 in DNA: TGCAGCGTTGGCGCCCCCGCCCAGGGTGGCTACACCTTC. As protein: CSVGAPAQGGYTF. Variable domain in full (rest from reference TRBV29-1 and TRBJ1-2): SAVISQKPSRDICQRGTSLTIQCQVDSQVTMMFWYRQQPGQSLTLIATANQGSEATYESGFVIDKFPISRPNLTFSTLTVSNMSPEDSSIYLCSVGAPAQGGYTFGSGTRLTVV.

The J gene is TRBJ1-6, the V gene TRBV5-6, with D tentatively TRBD1 (5 bases). The CDR3 contains 15 residues. Trimming took off 1 base at V and 7 bases at J, with 12 bases between the two ends. Per germline, CDR1 SGHDT and CDR2 YYEEEE. The DNA of the CDR3 is TGTGCCAGCAGCTTGTGGGGGGGGTGGAATTCACCCCTCCACTTT. Translating it yields CASSLWGGWNSPLHF.